One and the same sample provided the 17 T cell receptor beta chains below, sequenced in a study of shared clonotypes between healthy human individuals. Produced via immunoSEQ multiplex PCR; TCRdb's table is partial and in-frame only. The data show hundreds of thousands of clones, roughly 96% seen once. CD8 cells classed as naive were CD45RO-negative and positively selected for CCR7, excluding terminally differentiated effector memory CD45RA+ cells. The specimen sequenced was naive CD8+ T cells sorted from blood. The receptors come from a woman aged 25-40 years in good health.

V gene TRBV7-9 combines with J gene TRBJ2-5; 12 bases match TRBD2. The CDR3 is made up of 15 amino acids. Trimming cost V 5 bases and J 2 bases; bases outside gene matches: 3. Looked up from germline, CDR1 is SEHNR and CDR2 is FQNEAQ (reference sequence). This chain's CDR3 is CASSRLAGAQETQYF. The CDR3 DNA sequence: TGTGCCAGCAGCCGACTAGCGGGAGCGCAAGAGACCCAGTACTTC.

The chain has TRBV5-6 and TRBJ2-1, with TRBD2 matching over 8 bases. The CDR3 length is 16 residues. Germline CDR1 SGHDT, CDR2 YYEEEE. V lost 4 bases and J lost 2; bases outside the gene matches: 8. CDR3: CASSPGTRITYNEQFF. CDR3 coding DNA: TGTGCCAGCAGCCCTGGGACTAGGATTACCTACAATGAGCAGTTCTTC.

This chain connects TRBV5-6 to TRBJ2-1; 10 bases align to TRBD2. Trimming at V came to 4 bases and at J to 4 bases, leaving 5 bases not matched to a gene. Per the germline V gene, CDR1 is SGHDT and CDR2 is YYEEEE. This CDR3 has 15 residues. The CDR3 here is CASSRSGRGYNEQFF. In DNA, the CDR3 is TGTGCCAGCAGCCGAAGCGGGAGGGGGTACAATGAGCAGTTCTTC.

The genes are TRBV9 and TRBJ1-3; D unresolved. The CDR3 is made up of 16 amino acids. V lost 0 bases, J lost 0 bases, and 10 bases lay in between. CDR1 and CDR2 (germline): SGDLS, YYNGEE. Here the CDR3 DNA reads TGTGCCAGCAGCGTAGGAGGCACCCCCTCTGGAAACACCATATATTTT. It is translated as CASSVGGTPSGNTIYF. The variable domain in full, with the rest retrieved from reference TRBV9 and TRBJ1-3, is DSGVTQTPKHLITATGQRVTLRCSPRSGDLSVYWYQQSLDQGLQFLIQYYNGEERAKGNILERFSAQQFPDLHSELNLSSLELGDSALYFCASSVGGTPSGNTIYFGEGSWLTVV.

The chain is built from TRBV19 and TRBJ2-2; D is unresolved. The V and J ends lost 3 bases and 5 bases respectively, with 7 bases between them. Germline CDR1 LNHDA, CDR2 SQIVND (reference sequence). There are 13 residues in the CDR3. CDR3 region: CASSMYETGELFF. In nucleotides, the CDR3 is TGTGCCAGTAGTATGTATGAGACCGGGGAGCTGTTTTTT.

This clone appeared a single time. The J gene is TRBJ1-5, the V gene TRBV5-6; 10 positions agree with TRBD1. Germline CDR1 reads SGHDT; CDR2 reads YYEEEE. V gave up 4 bases and J gave up 3 bases; unmatched junction bases: 4. This CDR3 contains 15 residues. DNA for the CDR3: TGTGCCAGCAGCGTGGGGACAGGGGTCAATCAGCCCCAGCATTTT. Its protein product is CASSVGTGVNQPQHF. Drawing the rest from reference TRBV5-6 and TRBJ1-5, the complete variable domain is DAGVTQSPTHLIKTRGQQVTLRCSPKSGHDTVSWYQQALGQGPQFIFQYYEEEERQRGNFPDRFSGHQFPNYSSELNVNALLLGDSALYLCASSVGTGVNQPQHFGDGTRLSIL.

This chain links TRBV28 with TRBJ1-2; no reliable D call. Per the germline V gene, CDR1 is MDHEN and CDR2 is SYDVKM. Trimming shortened V by 5 bases and J by 8 bases, and 12 bases separated the two germline ends. The CDR3 runs 12 residues. The CDR3 loop is CASSGSRLGYTF. CDR3 DNA: TGTGCCAGCAGTGGGTCTAGGTTGGGCTACACCTTC.

The rearrangement joins TRBV7-8 to TRBJ2-5; 7 bases align to TRBD1. Germline assignment: CDR1 SGHVS and CDR2 FQNEAQ. With 5 bases clipped from V and 5 bases from J, the junction kept 14 bases outside the gene matches. This CDR3 is built from 16 residues. The CDR3 reads CASSPLEGARMETQYF. The CDR3 nucleotides read TGTGCCAGCAGCCCCCTAGAGGGGGCGAGGATGGAGACCCAGTACTTC.

This clone was detected only a few times. The chain recombines TRBV9 with TRBJ2-7; 8 bases are a match to TRBD2. The V gene's germline CDR1 is SGDLS and CDR2 YYNGEE. CDR3 length: 14 residues. The ends lost 2 bases at V and 5 bases at J; junction bases unmatched: 6. CDR3 nucleotides: TGTGCCAGCAGCGTCGGGACTAGAGGTCACGAGCAGTACTTC. This codes for CASSVGTRGHEQYF.

The gene calls are TRBV20-1 and TRBJ1-4; TRBD1 is a possible D gene (6 bases). The length of the CDR3 is 9 residues. Per germline, CDR1 DFQATT and CDR2 SNEGSKA (reference sequence). Written as DNA, the CDR3 is TGCAGCGTAGGGGGAAAACTGTTTTTT. This translates into CSVGGKLFF.

The V call is TRBV28, the J call TRBJ1-6; D uncertain. V dropped 3 bases and J dropped 8 bases, with 14 bases sitting between them. This CDR3 region has 15 residues. CDR1 and CDR2 from the germline V gene are MDHEN and SYDVKM. The CDR3 loop reads CASSFSGTGDSPLHF. The CDR3 DNA reads TGTGCCAGCAGTTTCTCAGGCACTGGGGATTCACCCCTCCACTTT.

This chain connects TRBV28 to TRBJ2-7; 7 bases match TRBD1. The junction had 10 bases not matched to a gene; V was cut back by 7 bases and J by 1 base. Germline loops: CDR1 MDHEN, CDR2 SYDVKM. There are 15 residues in the CDR3. Here the CDR3 reads CASTPTGTLSYEQYF. The CDR3 DNA is TGTGCCAGCACCCCGACAGGGACACTTTCCTACGAGCAGTACTTC.

The chain is built from TRBV27 and TRBJ2-1; the D is unclear. The CDR3 covers 15 residues. Trimming cost V 3 bases and J 7 bases, with 16 bases left between them. The germline V gene encodes CDR1 MNHEY and CDR2 SMNVEV (reference sequence). The CDR3 reads CASSFGERTLNEQFF. In nucleotides, the CDR3 is TGTGCCAGCAGTTTTGGAGAGCGCACTTTAAATGAGCAGTTCTTC.

The chain combines TRBV7-8 with TRBJ2-7, with 7 bases lining up with TRBD2. This CDR3 region has 17 residues. Trimming removed 5 bases from V and 4 bases from J; junction bases left unmatched: 17. Germline CDR1 is SGHVS and CDR2 is FQNEAQ. CDR3 bases: TGTGCCAGCAGCCCCCTTGGTGGGGGACTACCTCTTTACGAGCAGTACTTC. It is translated as CASSPLGGGLPLYEQYF. Combining the CDR3 with reference TRBV7-8 and TRBJ2-7 gives the whole variable domain GAGVSQSPRYKVAKRGQDVALRCDPISGHVSLFWYQQALGQGPEFLTYFQNEAQLDKSGLPSDRFFAERPEGSVSTLKIQRTQQEDSAVYLCASSPLGGGLPLYEQYFGPGTRLTVT.

The chain links TRBV5-6 to TRBJ2-1; D possibly corresponds to TRBD2 (6 bases). This CDR3 is 15 amino acids long. V was pared by 2 bases and J by 4 bases, with 13 bases between. Germline-derived CDR1 and CDR2 are SGHDT and YYEEEE. The CDR3 nucleotides read TGTGCCAGCAGCTTTGCGGGATCAACATACAATGAGCAGTTCTTC. It yields the protein CASSFAGSTYNEQFF.

This clone is a singleton in its sample. The chain carries TRBV28 and TRBJ2-1; a weak D match, TRBD1 (5 bases). CDR3 length equals 17 residues. Germline loops: CDR1 MDHEN, CDR2 SYDVKM. Trimming left V 4 bases short and J 0 bases short, with 16 bases between. In DNA form, the CDR3 reads TGTGCCAGCAGTTCGCCAAGGGAAGGGGCCTCCTACAATGAGCAGTTCTTC. This gives the protein CASSSPREGASYNEQFF.

In DNA, the CDR3 is TGTGCCAGCAGTGGCTCGGGGAACTATGGCTACACCTTC. This encodes CASSGSGNYGYTF. This chain connects TRBV25-1 to TRBJ1-2; D gene ambiguous. Deletions cut 4 bases from V and 2 bases from J, with 8 bases between. This CDR3 spans 13 amino acids. Looked up from germline, CDR1 is MGHDK and CDR2 is SYGVNS.